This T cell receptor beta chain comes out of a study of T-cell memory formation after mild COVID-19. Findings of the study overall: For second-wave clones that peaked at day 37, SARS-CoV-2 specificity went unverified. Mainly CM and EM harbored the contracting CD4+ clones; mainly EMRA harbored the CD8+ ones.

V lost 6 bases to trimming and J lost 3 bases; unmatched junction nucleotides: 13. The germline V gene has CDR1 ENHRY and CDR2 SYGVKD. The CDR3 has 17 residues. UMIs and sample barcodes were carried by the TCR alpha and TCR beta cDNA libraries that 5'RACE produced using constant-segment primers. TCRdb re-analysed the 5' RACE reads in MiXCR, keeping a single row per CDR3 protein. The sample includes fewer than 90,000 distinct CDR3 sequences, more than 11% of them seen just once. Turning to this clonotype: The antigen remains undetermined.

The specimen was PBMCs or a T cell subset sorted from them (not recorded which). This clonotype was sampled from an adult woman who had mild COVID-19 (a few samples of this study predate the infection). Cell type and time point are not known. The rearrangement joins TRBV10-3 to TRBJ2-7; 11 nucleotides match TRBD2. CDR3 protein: CAISDTSGGQKDYEQYF. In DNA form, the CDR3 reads TGTGCCATCAGCGACACTAGCGGGGGTCAAAAAGACTACGAGCAGTACTTC.